The 12 T cell receptor beta chains presented below share a single source sample, sequenced in a study of cytomegalovirus exposure and HLA in healthy donors (dated 2017 in TCRdb). Receptor libraries were prepared by the immunoSEQ multiplex PCR assay. The source is immuneACCESS, and TCRdb retained only in-frame sequences with V and J called. Part of the clones is not carried over; for the studies checked, unresolved V genes explain less than half of this, and the remainder is unexplained. The sample table lists 150,000 to 200,000 clones, about 96% of them with a count of one. The ten most abundant clones make up roughly 0.83% of the sample. Sequenced sample: PBMCs. Every receptor here comes from a woman aged 18-30 years in good health and CMV-seronegative.

In its sample, this clone was seen once. The V gene is TRBV6-1, the J gene TRBJ1-2, with TRBD1 matching 8 bases. The trim removed 7 bases at V and 6 bases at J, leaving 13 bases unmatched. The germline CDR1 and CDR2 sequences are MNHNS and SASEGT. The CDR3 totals 15 residues. The CDR3 region has the DNA TGTGCCAGCATCCGATCAAGAGGGACAGGCAATGGCTACACCTTC. Protein sequence: CASIRSRGTGNGYTF.

The CDR3 region is CASSQDPTGFSYNSPLHF. CDR3 coding DNA: TGTGCCAGCAGCCAAGATCCTACAGGGTTTTCCTATAATTCACCCCTCCACTTT. V usage is TRBV4-2 and J usage is TRBJ1-6; possibly TRBD1 for D (6 bases). The V gene lost 0 bases and the J gene lost 1 base, with 13 bases spanning the gap. The CDR3 totals 18 residues. CDR1 is LGHNA and CDR2 is YNFKEQ in the germline V gene.

This clone showed up just once. CDR3: CASSLGAGSWDEQFF. In DNA, the CDR3 is TGCGCCAGCAGCTTGGGGGCGGGGAGCTGGGATGAGCAGTTCTTC. This chain links TRBV5-1 with TRBJ2-1; TRBD2 is a possible D gene (6 bases). CDR3 size: 15 residues. Between the trimmed V and J ends, which lost 0 bases and 8 bases, there was a span of 15 bases. Germline CDR1 reads SGHRS; CDR2 reads YFSETQ.

The CDR3 spells CASSLTTGGVRETQYF. The DNA for the CDR3 is TGTGCCAGCAGCTTGACGACAGGGGGAGTTCGAGAGACCCAGTACTTC. The chain couples TRBV7-2 to TRBJ2-5; 9 bases map to TRBD1. After removal of 3 bases from V and 4 bases from J, the junction contained 9 bases not matched to a gene. CDR1 and CDR2 from the germline V gene are SGHTA and FQGNSA. This CDR3 has 16 residues.

The chain is built from TRBV27 and TRBJ2-3; D unclear. CDR1 is MNHEY, CDR2 SMNVEV, per germline (reference sequence). V shed 11 bases and J shed 0 bases, with 12 bases lying between them. The CDR3 runs 13 residues. For the CDR3, the DNA is TGTGCCTCGCGGCAGTCTAGCACAGATACGCAGTATTTT. Protein sequence: CASRQSSTDTQYF.

The rearrangement links TRBV6-4 to TRBJ1-6; no firm D call. This CDR3 contains 13 residues. Trimming removed 5 bases from V and 14 bases from J, with 16 bases in between. Germline V gene data show CDR1 as MRHNA and CDR2 as SNTAGT. This CDR3 reads CASSTEPGTALHF. The CDR3 nucleotides are TGTGCCAGCAGTACAGAGCCCGGAACGGCCCTCCACTTT.

This clone was seen a single time. This sequence joins TRBV5-1 and TRBJ2-2; D gene unclear. The CDR3 runs 15 residues. The germline gives CDR1 SGHRS, CDR2 YFSETQ. The ends were cut back, 0 bases at V and 3 bases at J, with 9 bases in the middle. The CDR3 bases are TGCGCCAGCAGCTTGGAAGAGAGGTACACCGGGGAGCTGTTTTTT. This codes for CASSLEERYTGELFF.

The sample holds one count of this clone. V is TRBV6-5 and J is TRBJ1-4; 8 nucleotides align to TRBD1. Per germline, CDR1 MNHEY and CDR2 SVGAGI. This CDR3 has 16 amino acids. Trimming at V came to 2 bases and at J to 12 bases, leaving 14 bases not matched to a gene. The chain's CDR3 is CASSYERADRERQLFF. The DNA of the CDR3 is TGTGCCAGCAGTTACGAAAGGGCGGACAGGGAGAGACAACTGTTTTTT.

This chain connects TRBV2 to TRBJ2-2, with 13 bases fitting TRBD2. With 10 bases clipped from V and 5 bases from J, the junction kept 10 bases outside the gene matches. Germline loops: CDR1 SNHLY, CDR2 FYNNEI. The CDR3 runs to 16 residues. As DNA, the CDR3 is TGTGCCACCAAAGGGGGACTAGCGGGGAGTACCGGGGAGCTGTTTTTT. Translating it yields CATKGGLAGSTGELFF.

The chain recombines TRBV7-3 with TRBJ2-3; D perhaps matches TRBD2 (5 bases). V gave up 5 bases and J gave up 5 bases, with 11 bases separating them. Germline-derived CDR1 and CDR2 are SGHTA and FQGTGA. CDR3 length: 13 residues. Written as DNA, the CDR3 is TGTGCCAGCAGCCCCTATCGGGGAGATACGCAGTATTTT. It translates to CASSPYRGDTQYF.

The rearrangement uses TRBV5-1 and TRBJ2-3; D remains ambiguous. CDR3 length: 12 amino acids. V was pared by 0 bases and J by 5 bases, with 4 bases between. Per germline, CDR1 SGHRS and CDR2 YFSETQ. The CDR3 loop is CASSLDRDTQYF. DNA for the CDR3: TGCGCCAGCAGCTTGGATAGAGATACGCAGTATTTT.

V and J are TRBV5-4 and TRBJ2-7; D might be TRBD2 (5 bases). Germline CDR1 is SGHNT and CDR2 is YYREEE (reference sequence). This CDR3 comprises 12 residues. The V end lost 3 bases, the J end lost 4 bases, and 8 bases lay between the germline ends. The CDR3 sequence: CASSYRGYEQYF. The CDR3 coding sequence is TGTGCCAGCAGCTATCGCGGGTACGAGCAGTACTTC.